A single TCR beta chain is shown here with its context. In terms of age and location, participants ranged from roughly 18 to 95 years and lived in fewer than 30 US areas. This sample is part of a study of blood T cell repertoires in COVID-19. CDR1 is SGDLS, CDR2 YYNGEE, per germline. After removal of 1 base from V and 0 bases from J, the junction contained 7 bases not matched to a gene. This CDR3 has 18 residues. The protocol was immunoSEQ multiplex PCR, while the TCRdb copy is restricted to in-frame clones and leaves out a portion. The table includes 400,000 to 500,000 clones, more than 70% detected once.

The chain employs TRBV9 and TRBJ1-3; 10 nucleotides line up with TRBD1. Sequences were obtained from PBMCs or T cells enriched from blood (not recorded which). This TCR was recovered from a woman aged 18-30 years who had been exposed to COVID-19. The CDR3 DNA sequence: TGTGCCAGCAGCGTAAGCTCCGGGGACAGGGGCTCTGGAAACACCATATATTTT. Protein: CASSVSSGDRGSGNTIYF.